By share, the clone carrying this TCR beta chain counts as medium-sized. The record originates from a study of regulatory and conventional T cells in breast cancer. There are 13 residues in the CDR3. The V gene lost 3 bases and the J gene lost 2 bases, with 10 bases spanning the gap. Germline-derived CDR1 and CDR2 are DFQATT and SNEGSKA (reference sequence). Via MiXCR, TCRdb re-called the PCR reads, giving one row per CDR3 protein. The data contain 9,500 or so distinct CDR3 sequences, about 35% of them singletons. The sequenced material came from conventional T cells from blood. The TCR sequence derives from a male donor in good health. The chain joins TRBV20-1 to TRBJ2-5, with D unresolved. CDR3 in amino acids: CSASSSSQETQYF. In DNA form, the CDR3 reads TGCAGTGCTAGCAGTAGTTCGCAAGAGACCCAGTACTTC.